The 20 T cell receptor beta chains below come from one sample, sequenced in a study of T cells after yellow fever vaccination. TCRdb processed the 5' RACE reads anew with MiXCR; each CDR3 protein has one entry. The profile covers around 500,000 distinct CDR3 sequences, with roughly 22% appearing a single time and 16% taken by the ten largest. This specimen was PBMCs, taken about 21 days after the first yellow fever vaccination. The source is a man aged 18 to 35 who received the YFV17D yellow fever vaccine.

The CDR3 nucleotides read TGTGCCAGCAGCAGGGGGAACCAACCCAATAATTCACCCCTCCACTTT. Translation: CASSRGNQPNNSPLHF. This sequence joins TRBV5-4 and TRBJ1-6; D is perhaps TRBD1 (6 bases). Deletions cut 4 bases from V and 5 bases from J, with 16 bases between. CDR1 SGHNT and CDR2 YYREEE come from the germline V gene (reference sequence). The CDR3 consists of 16 residues.

V usage is TRBV29-1 and J usage is TRBJ2-7; 9 positions agree with TRBD1. Germline V lookup: CDR1 SQVTM, CDR2 ANQGSEA. This CDR3 comprises 13 residues. The junction had 3 bases not matched to a gene; V was cut back by 6 bases and J by 0 bases. CDR3 in amino acids: CSVRDRDSYEQYV. CDR3 sequence (DNA): TGCAGCGTCCGGGACAGGGACTCCTACGAGCAGTACGTC.

This clonotype turned up a few times. The chain combines TRBV4-3 with TRBJ2-4, with 8 nucleotides matching TRBD1. Germline loops: CDR1 LGHNA, CDR2 YSLEER. The ends lost 2 bases at V and 8 bases at J; junction bases unmatched: 5. The CDR3 contains 14 residues. For the CDR3, the DNA is TGCGCCAGCAGCCAAAACCGGGACAGGTACATTCAGTACTTC. As protein: CASSQNRDRYIQYF.

V usage is TRBV27 and J usage is TRBJ2-7; D may match TRBD1 or TRBD2 (5 bases each). CDR1 MNHEY and CDR2 SMNVEV come from the germline V gene (reference sequence). Trimming shortened V by 2 bases and J by 5 bases, and 16 bases separated the two germline ends. The CDR3 is 15 residues long. The CDR3, as DNA: TGTGCCAGCAGTTTAGTGGGAGCTGGGACCCACGAGCAGTACGTC. Protein: CASSLVGAGTHEQYV.

Notes on this clonotype: With a much larger clone just one base away, this may be a read error. The gene calls are TRBV7-9 and TRBJ2-1, with 7 bases identical to TRBD1. TRBJ2-7 matches the DNA end more closely, so the J call is doubtful. This CDR3 is 15 amino acids long. Germline CDR1 is SEHNR and CDR2 is FQNEAQ (reference sequence). The CDR3 region has the DNA TGTGCCAGCAGCTTAGTCAGGGACAGATACAATGAGCAGTACTTC. Translation gives CASSLVRDRYNEQYF.

This sequence joins TRBV12-3 or TRBV12-4 and TRBJ1-2; a possible D gene is TRBD1 (5 bases). The CDR3 is 12 residues long. Trimming cost V 1 base and J 8 bases, with 8 bases left between them. CDR3 residues: CASSLGRGGYTF. The CDR3 nucleotides are TGTGCCAGCAGTTTAGGACGGGGGGGCTACACCTTC.

The rearrangement uses TRBV4-2 and TRBJ2-7, with D unresolved. CDR1 is LGHNA and CDR2 is YNFKEQ in the germline V gene. This CDR3 region has 15 residues. Trimming left V 0 bases short and J 4 bases short, with 13 bases between. The CDR3 DNA sequence: TGTGCCAGCAGCCAAGATACCCGAGGACGGTACGAGCAGTACTTC. This encodes CASSQDTRGRYEQYF.

This rearrangement joins TRBV6-5 to TRBJ2-7; 12 bases fit TRBD2. Germline trimming cut 4 bases from V and 10 bases from J; bases unmatched to any gene: 2. Germline CDR1 is MNHEY and CDR2 is SVGAGI. The CDR3 contains 12 residues. This chain's CDR3 is CASSSTSGGQYF. The CDR3 DNA is TGTGCCAGCAGTTCGACTAGCGGGGGCCAGTACTTC.

The chain couples TRBV4-1 to TRBJ2-2; 8 nucleotides agree with TRBD1. The V segment lost 4 bases and the J segment 3 bases; nucleotides outside the gene matches: 16. The V gene's germline CDR1 is MGHRA and CDR2 YSYEKL. The CDR3 totals 19 residues. The CDR3 spells CASSLGPIGTGLYTGELFF. CDR3 sequence (DNA): TGCGCCAGCAGCCTTGGTCCGATCGGGACAGGCCTATACACCGGGGAGCTGTTTTTT.

A few counts support this clonotype. The V and J genes are TRBV7-2 and TRBJ2-5; D gene uncertain. This CDR3 is 12 amino acids long. The germline gives CDR1 SGHTA, CDR2 FQGNSA. V shed 5 bases and J shed 4 bases, with 8 bases lying between them. The CDR3 is CASSAPRETQYF. CDR3 coding DNA: TGTGCCAGCAGCGCCCCCAGAGAGACCCAGTACTTC. The entire variable domain, with the rest obtained from reference TRBV7-2 and TRBJ2-5, is as follows: GAGVSQSPSNKVTEKGKDVELRCDPISGHTALYWYRQSLGQGLEFLIYFQGNSAPDKSGLPSDRFSAERTGGSVSTLTIQRTQQEDSAVYLCASSAPRETQYFGPGTRLLVL.

This clonotype was detected a few times. This chain joins TRBV7-2 and TRBJ2-3; TRBD2 agrees at 9 bases. Germline V gene sequence: CDR1 SGHTA, CDR2 FQGNSA. Trimming cost V 5 bases and J 6 bases; bases outside gene matches: 9. CDR3 size: 15 residues. CDR3 region: CASSPGTSRSDTQYF. CDR3 sequence (DNA): TGTGCCAGCAGCCCCGGGACTAGCAGGTCGGATACGCAGTATTTT.

The sample holds a few counts of this clonotype. The chain recombines TRBV7-9 with TRBJ2-7; 9 nucleotides match TRBD2. The CDR3 is 15 amino acids. From germline, CDR1 is SEHNR and CDR2 FQNEAQ (reference sequence). Trimming cost V 5 bases and J 5 bases; bases outside gene matches: 10. The CDR3 region is CASSGSGGLLDEQYF. CDR3 DNA: TGTGCCAGCAGCGGTAGCGGGGGACTCCTTGACGAGCAGTACTTC.

The chain recombines TRBV13 with TRBJ2-7; D is perhaps TRBD1 or TRBD2 (6 bases each). Germline lookup yields CDR1 PRHDT and CDR2 FYEKMQ (reference sequence). The ends were cut back, 3 bases at V and 5 bases at J, with 8 bases in the middle. This CDR3 region has 12 residues. As DNA, the CDR3 is TGTGCCAGCAGCTTTAGGGGGGACGAGCAGTACTTC. Translation gives CASSFRGDEQYF.

The chain has TRBV6-1 and TRBJ1-2; D not certain. Germline CDR1 reads MNHNS; CDR2 reads SASEGT. The length of the CDR3 is 14 residues. The V end was cut by 9 bases, the J end by 4 bases, with 18 bases between. The CDR3 coding sequence is TGTGCCAGTTCTGATGGTGGTTCCGCCTATGGCTACACCTTC. Protein: CASSDGGSAYGYTF.

J is TRBJ2-7 and V is TRBV21-1; the table assigns TRBD1, which was not confirmed against the DNA. TRBV21-1 is designated a pseudogene. The CDR3 has 16 residues. CDR3 bases: TGTGCCAGCAGCAAAGGATCGCCGGGACAGGGATACGAGCAGTACGTC. This sequence encodes CASSKGSPGQGYEQYV.

J is TRBJ2-1 and V is TRBV19, with 11 bases identical to TRBD2. CDR1 is LNHDA, CDR2 SQIVND, per germline (reference sequence). The CDR3 totals 18 residues. V lost 3 bases and J lost 5; bases outside the gene matches: 12. CDR3 sequence reads: CASSMPGALLAGDNEQFF. The CDR3 nucleotides are TGTGCCAGTAGTATGCCGGGAGCCCTACTAGCGGGGGACAATGAGCAGTTCTTC.

This rearrangement joins TRBV6-1 to TRBJ1-2; a possible D gene is TRBD1 (6 bases). Trimming stripped 5 bases from V and 6 bases from J, with 19 bases between. Looked up from germline, CDR1 is MNHNS and CDR2 is SASEGT. The CDR3 sequence is 15 residues long. The CDR3 DNA follows: TGTGCCAGCAGTCCTCAAGTGGGGGCTACCGATGGCTACACCTTC. It encodes CASSPQVGATDGYTF.

This rearrangement joins TRBV5-1 to TRBJ2-2; 7 bases agree with TRBD1. The CDR3 contains 16 residues. V dropped 1 base and J dropped 4; count of bases not matched to a gene: 7. The V gene's germline CDR1 is SGHRS and CDR2 YFSETQ. CDR3 nucleotides: TGCGCCAGCAGCTTGCTCTCACAGGGGACCACCGGGGAGCTGTTTTTT. Translation gives CASSLLSQGTTGELFF. The full variable domain, rest sourced from reference TRBV5-1 and TRBJ2-2, is KAGVTQTPRYLIKTRGQQVTLSCSPISGHRSVSWYQQTPGQGLQFLFEYFSETQRNKGNFPGRFSGRQFSNSRSEMNVSTLELGDSALYLCASSLLSQGTTGELFFGEGSRLTVL.

The chain combines TRBV29-1 with TRBJ2-2; 9 nucleotides align to TRBD1. This CDR3 contains 17 residues. In germline, CDR1 is SQVTM, CDR2 ANQGSEA. V lost 3 bases to trimming and J lost 0 bases; unmatched junction nucleotides: 8. The CDR3 region is CSVDRDRAPPNTGELFF. Written as DNA, the CDR3 is TGCAGCGTTGACCGGGACAGGGCCCCACCGAACACCGGGGAGCTGTTTTTT.

This clonotype was counted only a few times. The gene calls are TRBV5-1 and TRBJ2-3; 9 nucleotides agree with TRBD2. The CDR3 extends over 14 amino acids. The J segment lost 3 bases and the V segment lost 4 bases, leaving 3 bases of the junction unmatched. The germline V gene encodes CDR1 SGHRS and CDR2 YFSETQ. CDR3 sequence: CASSAGGPTDTQYF. The CDR3 nucleotides read TGCGCCAGCAGCGCGGGGGGGCCAACAGATACGCAGTATTTT.